Below are 14 T cell receptor beta chains sequenced from a single sample in a study of blood T cell repertoires in COVID-19. Using immunoSEQ multiplex PCR, the repertoire was profiled, and TCRdb retains in-frame clones only, with some absent. The repertoire has 340,000 or so clones, more than 70% of them found once; the top ten carry 3%. The sample comprised peripheral blood. The receptors come from a man younger than 45 with active or convalescent COVID-19.

The chain recombines TRBV7-7 with TRBJ2-5, with D unclear. V gave up 1 base and J gave up 4 bases, with 13 bases separating them. Germline values: CDR1 SSHAT, CDR2 FNYEAQ (reference sequence). The CDR3 contains 15 residues. CDR3 DNA sequence: TGTGCCAGCAGCTTAGAGCCGGCCGGCGGAGAGACCCAGTACTTC. Translation gives CASSLEPAGGETQYF.

The chain couples TRBV15 to TRBJ1-1; 10 bases are a match to TRBD1. Unmatched junction bases numbered 9, after V lost 3 bases and J lost 5 bases. The CDR3 has 16 residues. The V gene's germline CDR1 is LNHNV and CDR2 YYDKDF (reference sequence). The CDR3, as DNA: TGTGCCACCAGCAGGGCCTCAGACAGGGGGCATACTGAAGCTTTCTTT. It specifies CATSRASDRGHTEAFF.

The chain carries TRBV15 and TRBJ1-6, with no clear D. Trimming shortened V by 0 bases and J by 3 bases, and 9 bases separated the two germline ends. This CDR3 spans 16 amino acids. Germline assignment: CDR1 LNHNV and CDR2 YYDKDF (reference sequence). CDR3 sequence reads: CATSRDMVSYNSPLHF. The CDR3 DNA reads TGTGCCACCAGCAGAGATATGGTTAGCTATAATTCACCCCTCCACTTT.

The chain joins TRBV3-1 (or the pseudogene TRBV3-2) to TRBJ2-7; TRBD1 aligns across 9 bases. Germline lookup yields CDR1 LGHDT and CDR2 YNNKEL (reference sequence). Losses at the gene ends were 8 bases for V and 7 bases for J; bases not matched to a gene: 12. The length of the CDR3 is 14 residues. The CDR3 DNA reads TGTGCCAGCGGAGACCGGGACAGGGTCCAAGAGCAGTACTTC. It translates to CASGDRDRVQEQYF.

J is TRBJ2-5 and V is TRBV18; D not resolved. V lost 6 bases to trimming and J lost 5 bases, with 10 bases between them. Germline CDR1 reads KGHSH; CDR2 reads LQKENI. CDR3 length equals 12 residues. In nucleotides, the CDR3 is TGTGCCAGCTCCCCCCTCCGGGAGACCCAGTACTTC. Translating gives CASSPLRETQYF.

The chain combines TRBV12-5 with TRBJ1-1, with a weak D call TRBD1 (6 bases). Trimming cost V 3 bases and J 1 base, with 9 bases left between them. The CDR3 is made up of 14 amino acids. Germline loops: CDR1 LGHNT, CDR2 FRNRAP. CDR3: CASGLGTPNTEAFF. As DNA, the CDR3 is TGTGCTAGTGGTTTAGGGACACCGAACACTGAAGCTTTCTTT. The full variable domain, rest sourced from reference TRBV12-5 and TRBJ1-1, is DARVTQTPRHKVTEMGQEVTMRCQPILGHNTVFWYRQTMMQGLELLAYFRNRAPLDDSGMPKDRFSAEMPDATLATLKIQPSEPRDSAVYFCASGLGTPNTEAFFGQGTRLTVV.

This chain uses TRBV18 with TRBJ2-3; a weak D match, TRBD1 (5 bases). Germline CDR1 KGHSH, CDR2 LQKENI. The CDR3 has 14 residues. V lost 8 bases and J lost 2, with 14 bases in between. The CDR3 bases are TGTGCCAGCACACTAACAGGAATCACAGATACGCAGTATTTT. Protein: CASTLTGITDTQYF.

This sequence joins TRBV9 and TRBJ2-2; TRBD2 agrees at 8 bases. CDR1 SGDLS and CDR2 YYNGEE come from the germline V gene. The CDR3 loop spans 15 amino acids. With 4 bases clipped from V and 5 bases from J, the junction kept 7 bases outside the gene matches. Written as DNA, the CDR3 is TGTGCCAGCAGCCCCCATTCGGGGGGGACCGGGGAGCTGTTTTTT. This sequence encodes CASSPHSGGTGELFF.

The rearrangement uses TRBV5-1 and TRBJ2-7; no reliable D call. V was clipped by 0 bases and J by 3 bases, with 10 bases between them. Germline lookup yields CDR1 SGHRS and CDR2 YFSETQ. The CDR3 runs 14 residues. The CDR3 here is CASSLAAPGYEQYF. Here the CDR3 DNA reads TGCGCCAGCAGCTTGGCCGCCCCAGGCTACGAGCAGTACTTC.

The chain recombines TRBV27 with TRBJ2-2; D gene uncertain. This CDR3 contains 14 residues. Trimming shortened V by 3 bases and J by 1 base, and 6 bases separated the two germline ends. In germline, CDR1 is MNHEY, CDR2 SMNVEV (reference sequence). The CDR3 spells CASSLWQNTGELFF. The CDR3 DNA is TGTGCCAGCAGTTTGTGGCAGAACACCGGGGAGCTGTTTTTT.

V gene TRBV27 combines with J gene TRBJ2-1, with D tentatively TRBD1 (6 bases). Between the trimmed V and J ends, which lost 8 bases and 7 bases, there was a span of 21 bases. The CDR3 runs to 15 residues. Germline V gene data show CDR1 as MNHEY and CDR2 as SMNVEV (reference sequence). The CDR3 DNA reads TGTGCCAGCGGAACATCAGGGGCTGTCAGGAATGAGCAGTTCTTC. Translating it yields CASGTSGAVRNEQFF.

The chain couples TRBV6-1 to TRBJ2-3, with 9 bases that match TRBD2. Germline-derived CDR1 and CDR2 are MNHNS and SASEGT. J lost 5 bases, V lost 2 bases, and 5 bases had no gene match. The CDR3 has 15 residues. The CDR3 here is CASSEIAGAGDTQYF. The DNA of the CDR3 is TGTGCCAGCAGTGAAATAGCGGGAGCGGGAGATACGCAGTATTTT.

This sequence joins TRBV5-4 and TRBJ2-3; 11 bases are shared with TRBD2. The length of the CDR3 is 15 residues. The V and J ends lost 4 bases and 4 bases, in that order; junction bases with no gene match: 5. In germline, CDR1 is SGHNT, CDR2 YYREEE (reference sequence). CDR3 region: CASSAIAGGADTQYF. The CDR3 region has the DNA TGTGCCAGCAGCGCTATAGCGGGAGGGGCAGATACGCAGTATTTT.

The V and J genes are TRBV11-2 and TRBJ1-4; weak D call: TRBD1 (5 bases). Germline CDR1 reads SGHAT; CDR2 reads FQNNGV. Trimming removed 2 bases at V and 4 bases at J, with 8 bases between. The CDR3 loop spans 14 amino acids. The CDR3 spells CASSLQGNNEKLFF. In DNA, the CDR3 is TGTGCCAGCAGCTTACAGGGTAATAATGAAAAACTGTTTTTT.